Listed here are 23 T cell receptor beta chains from one sample, sequenced in a study of early T cells in non-severe SARS-CoV-2 infection. TCRdb redid the calling of the 5' RACE reads with MiXCR, one entry per CDR3 protein. The table lists tens of thousands of distinct CDR3 sequences, 10% to 15% of them singletons. The specimen sequenced was whole blood. The receptor source for this set is an adult who was a healthcare worker with PCR-confirmed SARS-CoV-2 infection or an uninfected control (not recorded which).

The sample holds a few counts of this clonotype. The genes are TRBV10-1 and TRBJ1-5; perhaps TRBD1 as D (5 bases). The CDR3 is 14 amino acids. The V gene's germline CDR1 is WNHNN and CDR2 SYGVQD (reference sequence). The V gene lost 0 bases and the J gene lost 5 bases, with 8 bases spanning the gap. In nucleotides, the CDR3 is TGCGCCAGCAGTGAGTCGGGGGTACATCAGCCCCAGCATTTT. It encodes CASSESGVHQPQHF.

The gene calls are TRBV12-3 or TRBV12-4 and TRBJ1-4; D unclear. The CDR3 contains 17 residues. Trimming pared 1 base from V and 0 bases from J, leaving 12 bases between. The CDR3 nucleotides are TGTGCCAGCAGTTTAGGGGCGGGCGGGACAACTAATGAAAAACTGTTTTTT. Encoded protein: CASSLGAGGTTNEKLFF.

V is TRBV20-1 and J is TRBJ2-5; the D gene is possibly TRBD2 (5 bases). Germline CDR1 is DFQATT and CDR2 is SNEGSKA (reference sequence). CDR3 size: 11 residues. Trimming shortened V by 6 bases and J by 7 bases, and 12 bases separated the two germline ends. In DNA form, the CDR3 reads TGCAGTGCAATCCTCCGGGGGACCCAGTACTTC. Translation: CSAILRGTQYF.

The gene calls are TRBV20-1 and TRBJ2-7, with unresolved D. CDR3 size: 14 residues. V gave up 0 bases and J gave up 2 bases, with 11 bases separating them. Germline V CDR1 and CDR2: DFQATT, SNEGSKA (reference sequence). CDR3 amino acids: CSARDPSLAYEQYF. CDR3 in DNA: TGCAGTGCTAGAGACCCCAGCCTGGCCTACGAGCAGTACTTC.

This clonotype was picked up a small number of times. This sequence joins TRBV20-1 and TRBJ2-7; 10 nucleotides agree with TRBD1. The CDR3 sequence is 15 residues long. J lost 1 base, V lost 3 bases, and 6 bases had no gene match. CDR1 is DFQATT and CDR2 is SNEGSKA in the germline V gene (reference sequence). The CDR3 coding sequence is TGCAGTGCTAGGCCAAGGACAGGGGGGTCCTACGAGCAGTACTTC. The encoded protein is CSARPRTGGSYEQYF.

This clonotype appeared a few times. This chain connects TRBV5-1 to TRBJ2-3, with a weak D call TRBD1 (6 bases). Germline CDR1 reads SGHRS; CDR2 reads YFSETQ. Between the trimmed V and J ends, which lost 0 bases and 2 bases, there was a span of 13 bases. There are 16 residues in the CDR3. Written as DNA, the CDR3 is TGCGCCAGCAGCTTGGGCAGGGGTCTCTCCACAGATACGCAGTATTTT. Protein sequence: CASSLGRGLSTDTQYF.

This clonotype was seen a few times. The chain uses TRBV29-1 and TRBJ2-1; weak D call: TRBD2 (5 bases). This CDR3 has 11 residues. The germline gives CDR1 SQVTM, CDR2 ANQGSEA. V was clipped by 7 bases and J by 7 bases, with 11 bases between them. This chain's CDR3 is CSAWRFNEQFF. For the CDR3, the DNA is TGCAGCGCCTGGAGGTTTAATGAGCAGTTCTTC.

The genes are TRBV4-1 and TRBJ1-3, with TRBD1 as a possible D gene (6 bases). Germline V gene data show CDR1 as MGHRA and CDR2 as YSYEKL. CDR3 length equals 15 residues. Trimming took 0 bases from V and 7 from J, leaving 13 bases between them. The DNA of the CDR3 is TGCGCCAGCAGCCAAGAGCCTCAGGGGTCCAACACCATATATTTT. Amino acid sequence: CASSQEPQGSNTIYF.

In its sample, this clonotype was seen many times. The chain couples TRBV12-5 to TRBJ1-2, with TRBD1 as a possible D gene (5 bases). V was pared by 5 bases and J by 1 base, with 14 bases between. Germline V gene data show CDR1 as LGHNT and CDR2 as FRNRAP. This CDR3 region has 15 residues. The CDR3 DNA follows: TGTGCTAGTGGTCACGGGACCGAGGGTAACTATGGCTACACCTTC. Protein product: CASGHGTEGNYGYTF.

This clonotype showed up just a few times. The chain links TRBV20-1 to TRBJ2-7; D may be TRBD1 (6 bases). The germline V gene has CDR1 DFQATT and CDR2 SNEGSKA (reference sequence). Trimming took off 3 bases at V and 5 bases at J, with 17 bases between the two ends. The length of the CDR3 is 14 residues. CDR3 sequence reads: CSASGGTGLDEQYF. The CDR3 coding sequence is TGCAGTGCTAGCGGCGGTACAGGGCTGGACGAGCAGTACTTC.

The J gene is TRBJ2-7, the V gene TRBV5-1; TRBD1 matches at 7 bases. The V gene end was trimmed by 4 bases and the J gene end by 3 bases; junction bases not matched to a gene: 7. This CDR3 is 14 amino acids long. Per the germline V gene, CDR1 is SGHRS and CDR2 is YFSETQ. The CDR3 coding sequence is TGCGCCAGCAGCCTCCGACAGGGAAGCTACGAGCAGTACTTC. It encodes CASSLRQGSYEQYF.

In this sample, this clonotype turned up a few times. This chain connects TRBV11-2 to TRBJ2-7; D unresolved. Germline CDR1 reads SGHAT; CDR2 reads FQNNGV. Trimming shortened V by 0 bases and J by 2 bases, and 8 bases separated the two germline ends. This CDR3 is built from 14 residues. DNA of the CDR3: TGTGCCAGCAGCTTAGAAGTTGGAACCTACGAGCAGTACTTC. Amino acids: CASSLEVGTYEQYF.

Ten or more counts support this clonotype. J is TRBJ1-1 and V is TRBV6-6, with D uncertain. Germline assignment: CDR1 MNHNY and CDR2 SVGAGI (reference sequence). The CDR3 extends over 13 amino acids. V was cut by 0 bases and J by 11 bases, with 13 bases left in between. The CDR3 loop reads CASSYSTAVPAFF. As DNA, the CDR3 is TGTGCCAGCAGTTACTCGACGGCCGTGCCCGCTTTCTTT.

This clonotype was seen at least ten times. The V call is TRBV9, the J call TRBJ1-3, with TRBD1 matching over 7 bases. The CDR3 spans 17 residues. The V gene end was trimmed by 0 bases and the J gene end by 0 bases; junction bases not matched to a gene: 6. Germline assignment: CDR1 SGDLS and CDR2 YYNGEE. CDR3 DNA: TGTGCCAGCAGCGTAGCCCTGACAGGGAGCTCTGGAAACACCATATATTTT. Translating it yields CASSVALTGSSGNTIYF.

The chain uses TRBV20-1 and TRBJ2-7, with 7 bases that match TRBD2. The CDR3 is made up of 14 amino acids. V dropped 0 bases and J dropped 4; count of bases not matched to a gene: 6. CDR1 and CDR2 (germline): DFQATT, SNEGSKA (reference sequence). CDR3 sequence (DNA): TGCAGTGCTAGAGATCTGGGACTACCTTACGAGCAGTACTTC. Translating gives CSARDLGLPYEQYF.

This clonotype occurred many times. The V gene is TRBV7-2, the J gene TRBJ1-1; a possible D gene is TRBD1 (5 bases). CDR1 is SGHTA, CDR2 FQGNSA, per germline. This CDR3 is built from 17 residues. Trimming pared 3 bases from V and 3 bases from J, leaving 20 bases between. The CDR3 DNA follows: TGTGCCAGCAGCTTTAGAGGCCCTCAACCGGGGGACACTGAAGCTTTCTTT. Amino acid sequence: CASSFRGPQPGDTEAFF.

This clonotype was seen repeatedly, ten times or more. The chain employs TRBV6-1 and TRBJ1-2; no clear D. Trimming left V 2 bases short and J 2 bases short, with 6 bases between. This CDR3 is built from 13 residues. Germline-derived CDR1 and CDR2 are MNHNS and SASEGT. The CDR3 region has the DNA TGTGCCAGCAGTGAAAACGGCAACTATGGCTACACCTTC. Translation: CASSENGNYGYTF.

The chain has TRBV20-1 and TRBJ2-7; 7 nucleotides match TRBD1. V lost 0 bases, J lost 5 bases, and 7 bases stayed unmatched. CDR3 size: 14 residues. The germline V gene has CDR1 DFQATT and CDR2 SNEGSKA (reference sequence). The CDR3 bases are TGCAGTGCTAGAGATCCGTTGACAGGGAACGAGCAGTACTTC. Amino acids: CSARDPLTGNEQYF.

This clonotype was observed a few times. The chain has TRBV7-9 and TRBJ2-1, with no clear D. Trimming took 1 base from V and 9 from J, leaving 13 bases between them. This CDR3 is built from 14 residues. CDR1 is SEHNR, CDR2 FQNEAQ, per germline (reference sequence). The CDR3 sequence is CASSLVMSVSEQFF. For the CDR3, the DNA is TGTGCCAGCAGCTTAGTTATGTCGGTCAGTGAGCAGTTCTTC.

The chain recombines TRBV6-6 with TRBJ1-1, with D unresolved. Germline assignment: CDR1 MNHNY and CDR2 SVGAGI (reference sequence). The V end lost 7 bases, the J end lost 5 bases, and 14 bases lay between the germline ends. CDR3 length equals 13 residues. The CDR3 DNA follows: TGTGCCAGCAAGTTCCAGGTTGGGACTGAAGCTTTCTTT. This sequence encodes CASKFQVGTEAFF.

The table lists this clonotype with a few counts. V gene TRBV27 combines with J gene TRBJ2-3; the D gene could be TRBD1 or TRBD2 (5 bases each). Looked up from germline, CDR1 is MNHEY and CDR2 is SMNVEV (reference sequence). Trimming pared 2 bases from V and 0 bases from J, leaving 12 bases between. The CDR3 loop spans 16 amino acids. CDR3 residues: CASSLPNRDSTDTQYF. The CDR3 nucleotides read TGTGCCAGCAGTTTACCAAACCGGGACAGCACAGATACGCAGTATTTT.

V usage is TRBV13 and J usage is TRBJ2-3, with D hard to call. Trimming stripped 2 bases from V and 2 bases from J, with 11 bases between. The CDR3 sequence is 15 residues long. Germline V lookup: CDR1 PRHDT, CDR2 FYEKMQ (reference sequence). DNA for the CDR3: TGTGCCAGCAGCTTAAAACAGACTCACACAGATACGCAGTATTTT. It encodes CASSLKQTHTDTQYF.

The chain combines TRBV7-9 with TRBJ1-1; 8 nucleotides line up with TRBD1. Losses at the gene ends were 7 bases for V and 1 base for J; bases not matched to a gene: 5. Germline V lookup: CDR1 SEHNR, CDR2 FQNEAQ (reference sequence). The CDR3 contains 14 residues. CDR3 sequence: CASTPQGANTEAFF. Here the CDR3 DNA reads TGTGCCAGCACCCCCCAGGGGGCGAACACTGAAGCTTTCTTT.